Below are 21 T cell receptor beta chains sequenced from a single sample in a study of CD8+CD57+ T cells in acquired aplastic anemia. Patients included in sequencing had previously demonstrated CD8+CD57+ cell expansion by flow cytometry. Profiling of TCR beta VDJ combinations and CDR3 sequences used genomic DNA as template. TCRdb re-derived calls from the reads in MiXCR, one entry per CDR3 protein. This table holds hundreds of thousands of distinct CDR3 sequences, over 25% found once. The sample taken for sequencing was sorted CD4+, CD8+, or CD8+CD57+ T cells (not recorded which) from PBMCs. The receptors here all came from a human donor with aplastic anemia.

J is TRBJ1-5 and V is TRBV2; D call uncertain. The CDR3 is 12 amino acids. The germline V gene has CDR1 SNHLY and CDR2 FYNNEI. CDR3 bases: TGTGCTAGTTCCGGGGTTAATCAGCCCCAGCATTTT. Translation gives CASSGVNQPQHF.

Note on this clonotype: A much more abundant neighbour one base away suggests this may be a read error. V usage is TRBV7-2 and J usage is TRBJ2-3; D remains ambiguous. The CDR3 has 11 amino acids. Germline loops: CDR1 SGHTA, CDR2 FQGNSA. Here the CDR3 DNA reads TGTGCCAGCAGCCCCTGGGATACGCGGTATTTT. Translated, it gives CASSPWDTRYF.

This chain links TRBV12-3 or TRBV12-4 with TRBJ1-2; TRBD1 agrees at 8 bases. V dropped 6 bases and J dropped 1; count of bases not matched to a gene: 7. This CDR3 has 15 amino acids. CDR3 sequence: CASSPDRGRNYGYTF. The CDR3 DNA reads TGTGCCAGCAGCCCAGACAGGGGCCGTAACTATGGCTACACCTTC.

The V gene is TRBV5-3, the J gene TRBJ2-3, with 8 bases that match TRBD2. TRBV5-3 is an ORF, and what it does is uncertain. This CDR3 has 15 amino acids. V trimming: 8 bases; J trimming: 3 bases; junction bases outside the gene matches: 11. The CDR3 DNA sequence: TGTGCCAGGCTGTACCTTAGCGGGGTGACAGATACGCAGTATTTT. Its protein product is CARLYLSGVTDTQYF.

This clonotype was picked up many times. Possible read error: a much larger clone is one base away. This chain connects TRBV15 to TRBJ2-7; 7 positions agree with TRBD2. CDR1 is LNHNV, CDR2 YYDKDF, per germline (reference sequence). There are 15 residues in the CDR3. The CDR3 nucleotides read TGTGCCACCAGCAGAGATCGGGGGGAGGCCTACGAGCAGCACTTC. This gives the protein CATSRDRGEAYEQHF.

This clonotype appeared once. The V gene is TRBV30, the J gene TRBJ1-5; D is possibly TRBD1 (5 bases). Deletions cut 2 bases from V and 5 bases from J, with 16 bases between. Per germline, CDR1 GTSNPN and CDR2 SVGIG (reference sequence). The CDR3 spans 15 residues. The CDR3 bases are TGTGCCTGGAGTTTAAGCCAGGGATCAGATCAGCCCCAGCATTTT. Protein: CAWSLSQGSDQPQHF. Full variable domain (remainder filled in from reference TRBV30 and TRBJ1-5): SQTIHQWPATLVQPVGSPLSLECTVEGTSNPNLYWYRQAAGRGLQLLFYSVGIGQISSEVPQNLSASRPQDRQFILSSKKLLLSDSGFYLCAWSLSQGSDQPQHFGDGTRLSIL.

Of note for this clonotype: This could be a read error, since a much larger clone is one nucleotide away. The chain employs TRBV24-1 and TRBJ1-1; perhaps TRBD1 as D (5 bases). Germline-derived CDR1 and CDR2 are KGHDR and SFDVKD. With 3 bases removed from V and 11 bases from J, the gap between germline ends came to 15 bases. The CDR3 spans 13 residues. As DNA, the CDR3 is TGTGCCACCAGTGATGAGACAGATAGTGACGCTTTCTTT. It encodes CATSDETDSDAFF.

This chain connects TRBV6-1 to TRBJ1-2; TRBD1 aligns across 7 bases. The CDR3 consists of 14 residues. V gave up 6 bases and J gave up 2 bases; unmatched junction bases: 6. The germline gives CDR1 MNHNS, CDR2 SASEGT. The CDR3 loop reads CASRKTTGNYGYTF. The CDR3 DNA follows: TGTGCCAGCAGAAAAACGACAGGGAACTATGGCTACACCTTC.

This clonotype has ten or more counts. The J gene is TRBJ2-3, the V gene TRBV11-2; D not certain. There are 15 residues in the CDR3. V shed 1 base and J shed 0 bases, with 8 bases lying between them. Germline CDR1 reads SGHAT; CDR2 reads FQNNGV. DNA of the CDR3: TGTGCCAGCAGCTTAGGTGGCGGCAGCACAGATACGCAGTATTTT. Its protein product is CASSLGGGSTDTQYF.

The chain joins TRBV15 to TRBJ1-5, with D perhaps TRBD1 (5 bases). The germline V and J ends were trimmed by 1 base and 2 bases, with 9 bases remaining between them. The CDR3 extends over 15 amino acids. CDR1 and CDR2 from the germline V gene are LNHNV and YYDKDF (reference sequence). The CDR3 is CATSRVRDGNQPQHF. CDR3 bases: TGTGCCACCAGCAGAGTTAGGGACGGCAATCAGCCCCAGCATTTT.

V usage is TRBV12-3 or TRBV12-4 and J usage is TRBJ1-1; 9 bases agree with TRBD1. The V segment lost 4 bases and the J segment 10 bases; nucleotides outside the gene matches: 4. CDR3 length equals 12 residues. CDR3 sequence (DNA): TGTGCCAGCAGTTCGACAGGGGGTGCAGCTTTCTTT. This translates into CASSSTGGAAFF.

This clonotype was counted many times. The chain is built from TRBV2 and TRBJ2-5, with D unresolved. The germline CDR1 and CDR2 sequences are SNHLY and FYNNEI. Between the trimmed V and J ends, which lost 10 bases and 1 base, there was a span of 13 bases. CDR3 length: 13 amino acids. This CDR3 reads CATDDWIQETQYF. DNA for the CDR3: TGTGCCACCGACGACTGGATCCAAGAGACCCAGTACTTC.

The sample holds many counts of this clonotype. The chain is built from TRBV29-1 and TRBJ1-2; a possible D gene is TRBD1 (5 bases). CDR3 length equals 16 residues. CDR1 SQVTM and CDR2 ANQGSEA come from the germline V gene. V shed 6 bases and J shed 2 bases, with 22 bases lying between them. Here the CDR3 reads CSVPGEGRSTNYGYTF. The CDR3 nucleotides read TGCAGCGTCCCTGGGGAGGGGAGATCGACAAACTATGGCTACACCTTC. Filled out from reference TRBV29-1 and TRBJ1-2, the complete variable domain reads SAVISQKPSRDICQRGTSLTIQCQVDSQVTMMFWYRQQPGQSLTLIATANQGSEATYESGFVIDKFPISRPNLTFSTLTVSNMSPEDSSIYLCSVPGEGRSTNYGYTFGSGTRLTVV.

This clonotype was seen only a few times. A much larger clone sits a single nucleotide away, making a read error possible. The chain combines TRBV10-2 with TRBJ2-7; D not certain. The CDR3 has 13 amino acids. Germline V lookup: CDR1 WSHSY, CDR2 SAAADI. CDR3 in DNA: TGCGCCGGCAGAGAAGGCATTTTCTACGAGCAGTACTTC. It yields the protein CAGREGIFYEQYF.

V usage is TRBV2 and J usage is TRBJ2-5, with 14 positions matching TRBD2. The CDR3 totals 21 residues. CDR1 and CDR2 (germline): SNHLY, FYNNEI. V dropped 3 bases and J dropped 5; count of bases not matched to a gene: 20. DNA for the CDR3: TGTGCCAGCAGTGAGCCCAAACGGACTAGCGGGGGGCCTCGGGCAGGGGAGACCCAGTACTTC. It codes for CASSEPKRTSGGPRAGETQYF.

This clonotype was recorded many times. The J gene is TRBJ1-6, the V gene TRBV12-3 or TRBV12-4; 7 positions agree with TRBD1. The CDR3 is made up of 14 amino acids. Trimming removed 5 bases from V and 7 bases from J; junction bases left unmatched: 5. Here the CDR3 DNA reads TGTGCCAGCAGTGAGGACAGGAAGAATTCACCCCTCCACTTT. It encodes CASSEDRKNSPLHF.

The CDR3 DNA sequence: TGTGCCAGCACAACTAGTGCCTACGAGCAGTACTTC. Translating gives CASTTSAYEQYF. The chain has TRBV28 and TRBJ2-7; D is perhaps TRBD2 (5 bases). Per the germline V gene, CDR1 is MDHEN and CDR2 is SYDVKM. V lost 7 bases, J lost 2 bases, and 9 bases lay in between. The CDR3 is 12 amino acids.

The gene calls are TRBV20-1 and TRBJ2-5; possibly TRBD1 or TRBD2 for D (5 bases each). Trimming took off 0 bases at V and 3 bases at J, with 14 bases between the two ends. The CDR3 covers 15 residues. Germline values: CDR1 DFQATT, CDR2 SNEGSKA (reference sequence). The CDR3 DNA reads as TGCAGTGCTAGAGATGGGGGACGGGCAAAAGAGACCCAGTACTTC. Protein product: CSARDGGRAKETQYF.

This chain connects TRBV12-3 or TRBV12-4 to TRBJ1-1; D unclear. The CDR3 is 16 amino acids. Trimming took off 6 bases at V and 4 bases at J, with 21 bases between the two ends. The CDR3 nucleotides are TGTGCCAGCAGCCCGGACTTCAACCCAAGAGCCACTGAAGCTTTCTTT. This gives the protein CASSPDFNPRATEAFF.

In DNA, the CDR3 is TGTGCCAGCAGGTATAACTGGGGACAACTCTATGGCTACACCTTC. Its translation: CASRYNWGQLYGYTF. The rearrangement links TRBV12-3 or TRBV12-4 to TRBJ1-2, with D possibly being TRBD1 (6 bases). The CDR3 runs 15 residues. Trimming took 6 bases from V and 4 from J, leaving 18 bases between them.

The chain joins TRBV2 to TRBJ1-2; a possible D gene is TRBD1 (6 bases). V shed 5 bases and J shed 2 bases, with 12 bases lying between them. Per the germline V gene, CDR1 is SNHLY and CDR2 is FYNNEI. This CDR3 contains 14 residues. The CDR3 is CASSPGAQNYGYTF. CDR3 DNA: TGTGCCAGCAGTCCAGGGGCGCAGAACTATGGCTACACCTTC.